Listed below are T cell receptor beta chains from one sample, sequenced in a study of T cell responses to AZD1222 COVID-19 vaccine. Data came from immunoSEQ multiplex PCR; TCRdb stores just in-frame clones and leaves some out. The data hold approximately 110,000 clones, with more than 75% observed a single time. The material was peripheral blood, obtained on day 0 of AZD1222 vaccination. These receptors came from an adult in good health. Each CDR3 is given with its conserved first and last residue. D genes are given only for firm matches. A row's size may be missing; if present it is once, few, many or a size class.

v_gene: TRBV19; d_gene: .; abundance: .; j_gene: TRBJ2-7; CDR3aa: CASTPGALGYEQYF; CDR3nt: TGTGCCAGTACCCCTGGAGCCTTAGGGTACGAGCAGTACTTC
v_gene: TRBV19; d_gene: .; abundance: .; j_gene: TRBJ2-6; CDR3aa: CASINQPTGTTSGANVLTF; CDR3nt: TGTGCCAGTATTAACCAACCCACAGGGACCACTTCTGGGGCCAACGTCCTGACTTTC
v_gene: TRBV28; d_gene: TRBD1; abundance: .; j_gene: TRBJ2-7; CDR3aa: CASSVDRDYEQYF; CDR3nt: TGTGCCAGCAGCGTTGACAGGGACTACGAGCAGTACTTC
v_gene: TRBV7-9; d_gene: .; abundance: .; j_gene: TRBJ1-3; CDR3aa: CASSRPKAGGNTIYF; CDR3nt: TGTGCCAGCAGCCGACCGAAAGCAGGAGGAAACACCATATATTTT
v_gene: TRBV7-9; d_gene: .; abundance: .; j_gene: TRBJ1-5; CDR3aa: CASSLGSLGTQHF; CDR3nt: TGTGCCAGCAGCTTGGGGTCCCTGGGGACCCAGCATTTT
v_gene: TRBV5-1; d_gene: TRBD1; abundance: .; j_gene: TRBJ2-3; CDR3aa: CASSPGQGSRTDTQYF; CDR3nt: TGCGCCAGCAGTCCGGGACAGGGGTCCCGCACAGATACGCAGTATTTT
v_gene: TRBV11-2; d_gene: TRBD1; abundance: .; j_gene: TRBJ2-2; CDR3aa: CASSFQTTGVGELFF; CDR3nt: TGTGCCAGCAGCTTTCAAACAACAGGGGTCGGGGAGCTGTTTTTT
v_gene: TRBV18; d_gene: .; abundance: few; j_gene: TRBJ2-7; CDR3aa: CASSPPAGAAYEQYF; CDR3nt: TGTGCCAGCTCACCACCGGCAGGTGCGGCCTACGAGCAGTACTTC
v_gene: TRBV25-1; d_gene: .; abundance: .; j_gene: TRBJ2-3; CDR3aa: CASSNPVFTDTQYF; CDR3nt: TGTGCCAGCAGTAATCCAGTCTTCACAGATACGCAGTATTTT
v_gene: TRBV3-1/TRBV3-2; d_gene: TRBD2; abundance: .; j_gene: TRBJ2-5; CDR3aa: CASSQPQLAGGRETQYF; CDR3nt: TGTGCCAGCAGCCAACCGCAACTAGCGGGAGGCCGAGAGACCCAGTACTTC
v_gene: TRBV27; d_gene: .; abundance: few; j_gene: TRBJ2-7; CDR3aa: CASSISGVSYEQYF; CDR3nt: TGTGCCAGCAGTATATCAGGGGTTTCCTACGAGCAGTACTTC
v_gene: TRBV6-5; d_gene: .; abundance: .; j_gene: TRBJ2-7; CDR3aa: CASQGSSYEQYF; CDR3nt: TGTGCCAGTCAGGGATCTTCCTACGAGCAGTACTTC
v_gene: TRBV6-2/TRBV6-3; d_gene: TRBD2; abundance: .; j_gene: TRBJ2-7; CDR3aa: CASSTSGGAYEQYF; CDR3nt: TGTGCCAGCAGTACTAGCGGGGGGGCTTACGAGCAGTACTTC
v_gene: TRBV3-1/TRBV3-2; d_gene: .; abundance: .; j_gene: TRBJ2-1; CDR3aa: CASSLSVNEQFF; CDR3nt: TGTGCCAGCAGCCTTAGCGTCAATGAGCAGTTCTTC
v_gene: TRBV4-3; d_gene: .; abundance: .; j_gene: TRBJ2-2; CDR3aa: CASSLFYGATNTGELFF; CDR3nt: TGCGCCAGCAGCCTATTTTATGGGGCAACGAACACCGGGGAGCTGTTTTTT
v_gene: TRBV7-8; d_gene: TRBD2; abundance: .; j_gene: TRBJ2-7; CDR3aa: CASSSGLAGLGNYEQYF; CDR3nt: TGTGCCAGCAGCTCGGGACTAGCGGGGTTAGGGAACTACGAGCAGTACTTC
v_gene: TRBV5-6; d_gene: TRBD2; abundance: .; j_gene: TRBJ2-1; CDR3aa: CASSFPGGGVYNEQFF; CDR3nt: TGTGCCAGCAGCTTTCCTGGCGGGGGGGTCTACAATGAGCAGTTCTTC
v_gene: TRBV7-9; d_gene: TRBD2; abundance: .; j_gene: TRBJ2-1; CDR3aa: CASSFSGGGDNEQFF; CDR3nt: TGTGCCAGCAGCTTTTCGGGCGGGGGGGACAATGAGCAGTTCTTC
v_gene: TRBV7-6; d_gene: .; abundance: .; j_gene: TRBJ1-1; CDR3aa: CASSLANPGAEAFF; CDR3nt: TGTGCCAGCAGCTTAGCGAACCCGGGAGCTGAAGCTTTCTTT
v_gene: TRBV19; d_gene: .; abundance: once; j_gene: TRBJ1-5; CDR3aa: CASSIGGRNQPQHF; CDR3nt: TGTGCCAGTAGTATCGGCGGGAGGAATCAGCCCCAGCATTTT
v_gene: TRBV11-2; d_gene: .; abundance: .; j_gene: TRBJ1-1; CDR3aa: CASSFQGFPNTEAFF; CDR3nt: TGTGCCAGCAGCTTTCAGGGCTTCCCGAACACTGAAGCTTTCTTT
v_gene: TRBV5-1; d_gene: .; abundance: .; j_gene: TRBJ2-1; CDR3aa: CASSLDRSDEQFF; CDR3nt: TGCGCCAGCAGCTTGGACAGAAGCGATGAGCAGTTCTTC
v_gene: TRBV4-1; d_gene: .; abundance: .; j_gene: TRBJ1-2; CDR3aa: CASSRRESYGYTF; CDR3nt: TGCGCCAGCAGCCGCCGGGAATCCTATGGCTACACCTTC
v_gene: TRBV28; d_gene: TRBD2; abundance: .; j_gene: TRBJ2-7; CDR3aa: CASSTPTGGYEQYF; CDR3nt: TGTGCCAGCTCCACCCCCACGGGGGGCTACGAGCAGTACTTC
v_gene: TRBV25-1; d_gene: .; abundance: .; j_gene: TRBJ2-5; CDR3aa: CASSSPGGQETQYF; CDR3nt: TGTGCCAGCAGTTCCCCTGGGGGTCAAGAGACCCAGTACTTC
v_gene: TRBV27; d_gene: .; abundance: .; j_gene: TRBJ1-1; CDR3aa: CASSLSWAGATEAFF; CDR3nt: TGTGCCAGCAGTTTATCTTGGGCGGGCGCCACTGAAGCTTTCTTT
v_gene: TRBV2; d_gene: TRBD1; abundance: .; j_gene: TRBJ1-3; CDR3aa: CASSRRGTASGNTIYF; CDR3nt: TGTGCCAGCAGCCGAAGGGGGACAGCCTCTGGAAACACCATATATTTT
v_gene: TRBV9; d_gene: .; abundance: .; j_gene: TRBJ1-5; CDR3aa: CASSVAGINQPQHF; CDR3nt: TGTGCCAGCAGCGTAGCAGGGATCAATCAGCCCCAGCATTTT
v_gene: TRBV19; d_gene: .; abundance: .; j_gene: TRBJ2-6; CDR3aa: CASSIGRSVLTF; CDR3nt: TGTGCCAGTAGTATAGGCAGGTCCGTCCTGACTTTC
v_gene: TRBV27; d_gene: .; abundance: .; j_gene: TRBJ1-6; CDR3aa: CASSLYTGGAALHF; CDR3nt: TGTGCCAGCAGTTTATACACCGGTGGTGCAGCCCTCCACTTT
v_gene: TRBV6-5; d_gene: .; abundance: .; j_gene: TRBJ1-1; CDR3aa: CASNRAGAEAFF; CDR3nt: TGTGCCAGCAACCGCGCAGGAGCTGAAGCTTTCTTT
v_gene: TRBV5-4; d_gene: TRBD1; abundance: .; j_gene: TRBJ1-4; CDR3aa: CASRPGQMPSEKLFF; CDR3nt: TGTGCCAGCAGACCGGGACAGATGCCTTCCGAAAAACTGTTTTTT
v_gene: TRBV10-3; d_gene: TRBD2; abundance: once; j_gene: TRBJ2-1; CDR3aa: CAIRAHILAGGAYSYNEQFF; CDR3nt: TGTGCCATCAGGGCTCACATCCTGGCGGGAGGGGCTTACTCCTACAATGAGCAGTTCTTC
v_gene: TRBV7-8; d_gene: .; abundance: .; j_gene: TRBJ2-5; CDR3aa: CASSPPGGFRETQYF; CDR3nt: TGTGCCAGCAGCCCCCCGGGTGGGTTCAGGGAGACCCAGTACTTC
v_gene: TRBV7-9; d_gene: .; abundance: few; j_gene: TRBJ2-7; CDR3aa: CASSTGPYEQYF; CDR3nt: TGTGCCAGCAGCACCGGACCTTACGAGCAGTACTTC
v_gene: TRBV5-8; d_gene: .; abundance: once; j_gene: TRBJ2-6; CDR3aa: CASSLTVGGANVLTF; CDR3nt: TGTGCCAGCAGCCTGACAGTGGGGGGGGCCAACGTCCTGACTTTC
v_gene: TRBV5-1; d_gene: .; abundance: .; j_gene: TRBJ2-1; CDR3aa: CASRRTGDEQFF; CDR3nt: TGCGCCAGCAGACGCACGGGTGATGAGCAGTTCTTC
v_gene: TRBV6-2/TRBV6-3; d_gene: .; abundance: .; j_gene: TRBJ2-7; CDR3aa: CASSYGRADTYEQYF; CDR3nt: TGTGCCAGCAGTTACGGTCGGGCCGATACCTACGAGCAGTACTTC
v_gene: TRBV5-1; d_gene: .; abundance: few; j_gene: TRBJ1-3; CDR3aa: CASSSARTSGNTIYF; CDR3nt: TGCGCCAGCAGTTCGGCCAGGACATCTGGAAACACCATATATTTT
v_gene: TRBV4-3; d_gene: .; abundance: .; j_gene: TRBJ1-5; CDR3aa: CASSQDLGTVGGNQPQHF; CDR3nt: TGCGCCAGCAGCCAAGATCTTGGGACTGTGGGGGGAAATCAGCCCCAGCATTTT
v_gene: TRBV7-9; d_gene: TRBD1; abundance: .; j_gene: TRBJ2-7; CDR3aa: CASSLTGIRHEQYF; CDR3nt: TGTGCCAGCAGCCTGACAGGGATTCGGCACGAGCAGTACTTC
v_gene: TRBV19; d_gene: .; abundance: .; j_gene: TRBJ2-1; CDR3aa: CASSGLGNEQFF; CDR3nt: TGTGCCAGTAGCGGTTTGGGGAATGAGCAGTTCTTC